A selection of T cell receptor beta chains follows, all from one sample in a study of regulatory T cells in long-lasting Graves disease. TCRdb redid the calling of the multiplex PCR reads with MiXCR, one entry per CDR3 protein. The repertoire has about 430,000 distinct CDR3 sequences, under 25% of them found once; the top ten carry 14%. The specimen comprised peripheral blood mononuclear cells (PBMCs), sampled when the disease was refractory, from a patient treated with antithyroid drugs. These receptors were collected from a female donor with Graves disease. Each CDR3 is given with its conserved first and last residue. A D gene is named only where the DNA matches it firmly. A row's size may be missing; if present it is once, few, many or a size class.

J gene: TRBJ1-4
clone size: many
D gene: NA
V gene: TRBV3-1
CDR3 DNA: TGTGCCAGCAGCCCCATTGCAACTAATGAAAAACTGTTTTTT
CDR3 protein: CASSPIATNEKLFF

J gene: TRBJ2-5
clone size: many
D gene: TRBD2
V gene: TRBV12-3/TRBV12-4
CDR3 DNA: TGTGCCAGCAGTCCGCCGGAGGGGACTAGCGGGAGTAGAGAGACCCAGTACTTC
CDR3 protein: CASSPPEGTSGSRETQYF

J gene: TRBJ1-1
clone size: few
D gene: NA
V gene: TRBV20-1
CDR3 DNA: TGCAGTGCTAGAGATCCTAACGGAGAGGCTGAAGCTTTCTTT
CDR3 protein: CSARDPNGEAEAFF

J gene: TRBJ2-7
clone size: many
D gene: NA
V gene: TRBV20-1
CDR3 DNA: TGCAGTGCTAGACCCCGGGGGCGGGAGCTCCACGAGCAGTACTTC
CDR3 protein: CSARPRGRELHEQYF

J gene: TRBJ2-7
clone size: many
D gene: TRBD2
V gene: TRBV3-1
CDR3 DNA: TGTGCCAGCAGCTCCACAGCGGGAGGTGAAGAGCAGTACTTC
CDR3 protein: CASSSTAGGEEQYF

J gene: TRBJ1-1
clone size: many
D gene: TRBD1
V gene: TRBV6-9
CDR3 DNA: TGTGCCAGCAGTTACTATAGGACAGGGGGTGACACTGAAGCTTTCTTT
CDR3 protein: CASSYYRTGGDTEAFF

J gene: TRBJ2-7
clone size: many
D gene: NA
V gene: TRBV10-3
CDR3 DNA: TGTGCCATCAGTGACGGGGGCTACGAGCAGTACTTC
CDR3 protein: CAISDGGYEQYF

J gene: TRBJ2-3
clone size: NA
D gene: TRBD1
V gene: TRBV28
CDR3 DNA: TGTGCCAGCAGTTTCCCGACAGGGGGCACGGATACGCAGTATTTT
CDR3 protein: CASSFPTGGTDTQYF

J gene: TRBJ2-7
clone size: many
D gene: TRBD2
V gene: TRBV7-8
CDR3 DNA: TGTGCCAGCAGCTTAGCTCCCCCCGCGGGAGGGCCTTCGGGTGAGCAGTACTTC
CDR3 protein: CASSLAPPAGGPSGEQYF

J gene: TRBJ2-2
clone size: NA
D gene: TRBD2
V gene: TRBV30
CDR3 DNA: TGTGCTCGTAGCGGGAAGGGTACCGGGGAGCTGTTTTTT
CDR3 protein: CARSGKGTGELFF

J gene: TRBJ2-5
clone size: many
D gene: TRBD2
V gene: TRBV12-3/TRBV12-4
CDR3 DNA: TGTGCCAGCAGTTCCGGGGGGGAGCGGGAGACCCAGTACTTC
CDR3 protein: CASSSGGERETQYF

J gene: TRBJ1-5
clone size: many
D gene: TRBD1
V gene: TRBV28
CDR3 DNA: TGTGCCAGCAGTCAAACAGGGGGCACGATTAGCAATCAGCCCCAGCATTTT
CDR3 protein: CASSQTGGTISNQPQHF

J gene: TRBJ2-7
clone size: NA
D gene: NA
V gene: TRBV18
CDR3 DNA: TGTGCCAGCTCACCAGCAACAGGCGGGTACGAGCAGTACTTC
CDR3 protein: CASSPATGGYEQYF

J gene: TRBJ1-6
clone size: few
D gene: NA
V gene: TRBV15
CDR3 DNA: TGTGCCACCAGCAGAGGACAGAATTCACCCCTCCACTTT
CDR3 protein: CATSRGQNSPLHF

J gene: TRBJ2-4
clone size: NA
D gene: NA
V gene: TRBV7-8
CDR3 DNA: TGTGCCAGCAGCTTAGATGACCGGGACTTAAACATTCAGTACTTC
CDR3 protein: CASSLDDRDLNIQYF

J gene: TRBJ1-5
clone size: many
D gene: NA
V gene: TRBV6-1
CDR3 DNA: TGTGCCAGCGGCCTCGACAGCAGCAATCAGCCCCAGCATTTT
CDR3 protein: CASGLDSSNQPQHF

J gene: TRBJ1-1
clone size: NA
D gene: TRBD1
V gene: TRBV6-1
CDR3 DNA: TGTGCCAGCAGAAGCAGGGGGCGCGGGGGGACTGAAGCTTTCTTT
CDR3 protein: CASRSRGRGGTEAFF

J gene: TRBJ2-2
clone size: many
D gene: NA
V gene: TRBV27
CDR3 DNA: TGTGCCAGCACCTTGGGCGGGGGCAAAGAGGAGCTGTTTTTT
CDR3 protein: CASTLGGGKEELFF

J gene: TRBJ2-7
clone size: many
D gene: TRBD2
V gene: TRBV28
CDR3 DNA: TGTGCCAGCAGCGTAGCGGGAGGGCGATCCTACGAGCAGTACTTC
CDR3 protein: CASSVAGGRSYEQYF

J gene: TRBJ2-5
clone size: many
D gene: NA
V gene: TRBV27
CDR3 DNA: TGTGCCAGCAGTACTCGACAGCAATACCAAGAGACCCAGTACTTC
CDR3 protein: CASSTRQQYQETQYF

J gene: TRBJ2-7
clone size: NA
D gene: TRBD1
V gene: TRBV3-1
CDR3 DNA: TGTGCCAGCAGCCAAGCCACAGGGGCGTGGGGATACGAGCAGTACTTC
CDR3 protein: CASSQATGAWGYEQYF

J gene: TRBJ2-5
clone size: many
D gene: TRBD1
V gene: TRBV12-3/TRBV12-4
CDR3 DNA: TGTGCCAGCAGTTTAGCGGGACAGGCTGGGGGGACCCAGTACTTC
CDR3 protein: CASSLAGQAGGTQYF

J gene: TRBJ1-2
clone size: NA
D gene: NA
V gene: TRBV6-5
CDR3 DNA: TGTGCCAGCAGTTACCTCTCTGGATCTGGCTACACCTTC
CDR3 protein: CASSYLSGSGYTF

J gene: TRBJ2-7
clone size: many
D gene: NA
V gene: TRBV20-1
CDR3 DNA: TGCAGTGCTAGGAAAGGGACGGGGGCCTACGAGCAGTACTTC
CDR3 protein: CSARKGTGAYEQYF

J gene: TRBJ2-7
clone size: NA
D gene: TRBD1
V gene: TRBV9
CDR3 DNA: TGTGCCAGCAGCCGACAGGGGTCGGAGGAGCAGTACTTC
CDR3 protein: CASSRQGSEEQYF

J gene: TRBJ2-7
clone size: many
D gene: NA
V gene: TRBV3-1
CDR3 DNA: TGTGCCAGCAGCCAAGTTTTCGGCAGACTTACGGTCGAGCAGTACTTC
CDR3 protein: CASSQVFGRLTVEQYF

J gene: TRBJ1-5
clone size: many
D gene: TRBD1
V gene: TRBV6-1
CDR3 DNA: TGTGCCAGCAGTCCGGGACAGTGGTTGTATAGCAATCAGCCCCAGCATTTT
CDR3 protein: CASSPGQWLYSNQPQHF

J gene: TRBJ2-7
clone size: many
D gene: NA
V gene: TRBV28
CDR3 DNA: TGTGCCAGCAGCCCCCTAGAGCTACCCTACGAGCAGTACTTC
CDR3 protein: CASSPLELPYEQYF

J gene: TRBJ2-5
clone size: few
D gene: NA
V gene: TRBV5-1
CDR3 DNA: TGCGCCAGCAGCTTGGCCGGGGTCAGACTGTACTTC
CDR3 protein: CASSLAGVRLYF

J gene: TRBJ2-6
clone size: many
D gene: NA
V gene: TRBV6-1
CDR3 DNA: TGTGCCAGCAGGAGACTTGTTCTGTCCCCTGGGGCCAACGTCCTGACTTTC
CDR3 protein: CASRRLVLSPGANVLTF

J gene: TRBJ1-4
clone size: NA
D gene: NA
V gene: TRBV2
CDR3 DNA: TGTGCCAGCAGCCTTACACCGATTAGAATGTTTTTT
CDR3 protein: CASSLTPIRMFF

J gene: TRBJ2-7
clone size: many
D gene: NA
V gene: TRBV2
CDR3 DNA: TGTGCCAGCATGGCCGACAGTATCTACGAGCAGTACTTC
CDR3 protein: CASMADSIYEQYF

J gene: TRBJ2-3
clone size: NA
D gene: NA
V gene: TRBV15
CDR3 DNA: TGTGCCACCAGCAGAAGACAGAGCACAGATACGCAGTATTTT
CDR3 protein: CATSRRQSTDTQYF

J gene: TRBJ1-5
clone size: many
D gene: NA
V gene: TRBV27
CDR3 DNA: TGTGCCAGCAGTTTAGCCCCTTTTCAGCCCCAGCATTTT
CDR3 protein: CASSLAPFQPQHF

J gene: TRBJ1-5
clone size: NA
D gene: NA
V gene: TRBV6-2/TRBV6-3
CDR3 DNA: TGTGCCAGCAGTTCAGACAGATATCAGCCCCAGCATTTT
CDR3 protein: CASSSDRYQPQHF

J gene: TRBJ2-4
clone size: few
D gene: NA
V gene: TRBV7-9
CDR3 DNA: TGTGCCAGCAGCTTAGCGCTTTCGGGGGGCGAAGACATTCAGTACTTC
CDR3 protein: CASSLALSGGEDIQYF

J gene: TRBJ2-7
clone size: many
D gene: NA
V gene: TRBV7-2
CDR3 DNA: TGTGCCAGCAGCTTAGACGGGTCCTTCGAGCAGTACTTC
CDR3 protein: CASSLDGSFEQYF

J gene: TRBJ1-3
clone size: few
D gene: NA
V gene: TRBV12-3/TRBV12-4
CDR3 DNA: TGTGCCAGCAGTTTCGGTAACTCTGGAAACACCATATATTTT
CDR3 protein: CASSFGNSGNTIYF

J gene: TRBJ1-2
clone size: few
D gene: TRBD1
V gene: TRBV11-2
CDR3 DNA: TGTGCCAGCAGCTCCATGAGCGGGACAGGGAGGACTAACTATGGCTACACCTTC
CDR3 protein: CASSSMSGTGRTNYGYTF

J gene: TRBJ2-7
clone size: NA
D gene: NA
V gene: TRBV19
CDR3 DNA: TGTGCCAGTAGTATAGCTGGACCCGCGGGAACCTACGAGCAGTACTTC
CDR3 protein: CASSIAGPAGTYEQYF

J gene: TRBJ2-7
clone size: NA
D gene: NA
V gene: TRBV10-3
CDR3 DNA: TGTGCCATCAGTGGGAGGCAGGGTTACGAGCAGTACTTC
CDR3 protein: CAISGRQGYEQYF

J gene: TRBJ2-7
clone size: few
D gene: NA
V gene: TRBV19
CDR3 DNA: TGTGCCAGTAGTATTTCAGAGTCCTACGAGCAGTACTTC
CDR3 protein: CASSISESYEQYF

J gene: TRBJ2-7
clone size: NA
D gene: NA
V gene: TRBV20-1
CDR3 DNA: TGCAGTGCTAGTCGGGCCGAGCAGTACTTC
CDR3 protein: CSASRAEQYF